The rows below give T cell receptor beta chains drawn from one sample of a study of blood T cell repertoires in COVID-19. The table came from immunoSEQ multiplex PCR; TCRdb's copy has only in-frame clones and leaves some out. The repertoire consists of 200,000 to 300,000 clones, with around 88% occurring once and the leading ten covering roughly 2.4%. Sequencing used PBMCs or T cells enriched from blood (not recorded which). The source is a woman in her thirties or forties with acute COVID-19. CDR3s include the opening cysteine and the closing phenylalanine or tryptophan. The D gene is left open where the match is weak. The size entry is marked missing in some rows and otherwise reads once, few, many or a size class.

size	J	D	V	CDR3	DNA
few	TRBJ1-2	TRBD1	TRBV9	CASSVAGGQYDGYTF	TGTGCCAGCAGCGTAGCTGGGGGACAGTATGATGGCTACACCTTC
NA	TRBJ1-3	TRBD1	TRBV11-2	CASSRPGQGIGNTIYF	TGTGCCAGCAGCCGCCCGGGACAGGGGATTGGAAACACCATATATTTT
NA	TRBJ2-7	TRBD1	TRBV19	CASSTTGASYEQYF	TGTGCCAGTAGTACGACAGGGGCCTCCTACGAGCAGTACTTC
NA	TRBJ1-2	NA	TRBV11-2	CASSLVAGGYGYTF	TGTGCCAGCAGCTTAGTTGCGGGAGGCTATGGCTACACCTTC
NA	TRBJ2-3	NA	TRBV30	CAWSVLSGTQYF	TGTGCCTGGAGTGTTCTAAGCGGTACGCAGTATTTT
NA	TRBJ2-6	TRBD1	TRBV19	CATLRDRGSGANVLTF	TGTGCCACTCTCCGGGACAGGGGTTCTGGGGCCAACGTCCTGACTTTC
NA	TRBJ1-5	NA	TRBV5-6	CASSLYHAGDNQPQHF	TGTGCCAGCAGCTTGTACCATGCCGGGGACAATCAGCCCCAGCATTTT
NA	TRBJ2-1	TRBD1	TRBV6-2/TRBV6-3	CASSFILDRVEPYNEQFF	TGTGCCAGCAGTTTCATCCTCGACAGGGTCGAACCCTACAATGAGCAGTTCTTC
NA	TRBJ1-4	NA	TRBV12-3/TRBV12-4	CASSLRVEKLFF	TGTGCCAGCAGTTTACGGGTTGAAAAACTGTTTTTT
few	TRBJ1-6	NA	TRBV30	CAWTGNSPLHF	TGTGCCTGGACAGGGAATTCACCCCTCCACTTT
NA	TRBJ2-5	NA	TRBV9	CASSKGQGGETQYF	TGTGCCAGCAGTAAGGGGCAGGGGGGAGAGACCCAGTACTTC
NA	TRBJ1-6	TRBD1	TRBV6-6	CASSRTGGENSPLHF	TGTGCCAGCAGTCGGACAGGGGGGGAAAATTCACCCCTCCACTTT
NA	TRBJ1-5	NA	TRBV6-5	CASRIQGTGQPQHF	TGTGCCAGCAGGATACAGGGTACTGGTCAGCCCCAGCATTTT
NA	TRBJ2-1	NA	TRBV7-2	CASSPRVVAAAGEQFF	TGTGCCAGCAGCCCGAGGGTGGTAGCGGCGGCGGGGGAGCAGTTCTTC
NA	TRBJ1-5	TRBD1	TRBV5-1	CASRGQGFNQPQHF	TGCGCCAGCAGAGGACAGGGGTTCAATCAGCCCCAGCATTTT
NA	TRBJ1-2	TRBD1	TRBV5-5	CASSSTGAGGYTF	TGTGCCAGCAGCTCCACAGGGGCGGGTGGCTACACCTTC
NA	TRBJ2-3	TRBD2	TRBV19	CASRTGVPSGASTDTQYF	TGTGCCAGTAGGACGGGGGTTCCTAGCGGGGCTAGCACAGATACGCAGTATTTT
once	TRBJ1-4	TRBD1	TRBV18	CASSPEAGGTKLFF	TGTGCCAGCTCACCAGAGGCAGGGGGCACAAAACTGTTTTTT
NA	TRBJ2-3	NA	TRBV5-6	CASSLWARTDTQYF	TGTGCCAGCAGCTTGTGGGCACGCACAGATACGCAGTATTTT
NA	TRBJ1-3	NA	TRBV21-1	CASIWGPDTIYF	TGTGCCAGCATCTGGGGCCCAGACACCATATATTTT
NA	TRBJ1-4	NA	TRBV6-5	CASSYLAGGEEKLFF	TGTGCCAGCAGTTATCTGGCAGGAGGGGAGGAAAAACTGTTTTTT
once	TRBJ2-5	NA	TRBV5-1	CASSFTLEETQYF	TGCGCCAGCAGCTTTACGCTAGAAGAGACCCAGTACTTC